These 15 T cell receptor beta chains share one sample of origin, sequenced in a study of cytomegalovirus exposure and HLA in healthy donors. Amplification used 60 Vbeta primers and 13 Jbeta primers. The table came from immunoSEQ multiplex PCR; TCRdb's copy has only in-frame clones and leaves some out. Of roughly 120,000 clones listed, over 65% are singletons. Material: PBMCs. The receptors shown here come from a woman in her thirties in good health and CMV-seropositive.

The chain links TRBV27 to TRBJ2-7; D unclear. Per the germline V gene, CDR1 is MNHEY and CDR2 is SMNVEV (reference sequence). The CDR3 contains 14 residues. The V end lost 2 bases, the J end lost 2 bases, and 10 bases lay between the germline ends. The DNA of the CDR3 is TGTGCCAGCAGTTTAAAAGGCGGTACCTACGAGCAGTACTTC. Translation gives CASSLKGGTYEQYF.

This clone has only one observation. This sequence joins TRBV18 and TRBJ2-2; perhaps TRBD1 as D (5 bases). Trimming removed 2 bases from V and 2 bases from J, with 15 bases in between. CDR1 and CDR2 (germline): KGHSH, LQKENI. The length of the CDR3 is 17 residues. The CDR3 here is CASSPRQGMYNTGELFF. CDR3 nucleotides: TGTGCCAGCTCACCAAGGCAGGGAATGTATAACACCGGGGAGCTGTTTTTT.

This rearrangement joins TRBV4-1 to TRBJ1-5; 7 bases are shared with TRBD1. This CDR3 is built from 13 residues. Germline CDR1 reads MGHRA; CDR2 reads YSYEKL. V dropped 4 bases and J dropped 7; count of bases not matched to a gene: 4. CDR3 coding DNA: TGCGCCAGCAGCCGCACAGGGGCCCAGCCCCAGCATTTT. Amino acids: CASSRTGAQPQHF.

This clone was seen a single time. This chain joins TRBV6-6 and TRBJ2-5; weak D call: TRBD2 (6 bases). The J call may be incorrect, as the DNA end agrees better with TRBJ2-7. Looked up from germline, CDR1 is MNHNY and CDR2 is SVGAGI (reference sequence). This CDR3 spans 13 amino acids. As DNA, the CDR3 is TGTGCCAGCAGCCCTAGCGATACCTACGAGCAGTACTTC. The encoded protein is CASSPSDTYEQYF.

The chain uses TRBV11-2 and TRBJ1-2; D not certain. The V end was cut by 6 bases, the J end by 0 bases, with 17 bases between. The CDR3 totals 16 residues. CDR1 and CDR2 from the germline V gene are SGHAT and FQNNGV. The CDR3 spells CASSQQITFSNYGYTF. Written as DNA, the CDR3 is TGTGCCAGCAGTCAACAGATAACCTTCTCTAACTATGGCTACACCTTC.

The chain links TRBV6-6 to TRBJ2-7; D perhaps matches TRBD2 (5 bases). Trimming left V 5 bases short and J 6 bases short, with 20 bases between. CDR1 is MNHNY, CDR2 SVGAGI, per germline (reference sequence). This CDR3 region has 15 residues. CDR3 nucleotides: TGTGCCAGCAGTCCCAAGAACCGACCAGAGGGCGAGCAGTACTTC. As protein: CASSPKNRPEGEQYF.

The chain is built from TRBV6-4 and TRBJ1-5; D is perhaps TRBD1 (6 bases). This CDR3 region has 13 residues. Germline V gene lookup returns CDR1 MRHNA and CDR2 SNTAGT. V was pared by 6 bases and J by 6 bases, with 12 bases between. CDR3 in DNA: TGTGCCAGCAGCCGGGACATCTCTCAGCCCCAGCATTTT. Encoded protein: CASSRDISQPQHF.

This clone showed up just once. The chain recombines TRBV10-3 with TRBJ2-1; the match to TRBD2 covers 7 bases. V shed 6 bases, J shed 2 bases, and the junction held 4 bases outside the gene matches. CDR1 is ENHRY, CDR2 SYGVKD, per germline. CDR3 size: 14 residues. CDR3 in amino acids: CAISPRGAYNEQFF. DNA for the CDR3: TGTGCCATCAGCCCCCGGGGGGCCTACAATGAGCAGTTCTTC.

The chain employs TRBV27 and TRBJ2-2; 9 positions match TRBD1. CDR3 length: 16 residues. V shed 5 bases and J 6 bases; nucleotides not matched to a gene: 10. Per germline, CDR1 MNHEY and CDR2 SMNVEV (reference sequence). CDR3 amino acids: CASSGGTGREAGELFF. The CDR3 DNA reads TGTGCCAGCAGTGGGGGGACAGGGAGAGAGGCCGGGGAGCTGTTTTTT.

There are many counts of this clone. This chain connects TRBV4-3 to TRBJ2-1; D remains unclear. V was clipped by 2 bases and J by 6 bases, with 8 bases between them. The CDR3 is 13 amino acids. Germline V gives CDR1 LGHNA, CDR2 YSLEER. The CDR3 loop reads CASSQYFSNEQFF. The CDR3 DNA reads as TGCGCCAGCAGCCAATATTTTAGCAATGAGCAGTTCTTC.

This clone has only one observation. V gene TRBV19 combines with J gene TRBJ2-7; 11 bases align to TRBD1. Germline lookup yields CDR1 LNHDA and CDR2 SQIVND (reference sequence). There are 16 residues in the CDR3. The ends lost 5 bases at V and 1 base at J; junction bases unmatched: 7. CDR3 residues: CASSDPRDRGSYEQYF. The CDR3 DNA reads TGTGCCAGTAGTGACCCCCGGGACAGGGGGTCCTACGAGCAGTACTTC.

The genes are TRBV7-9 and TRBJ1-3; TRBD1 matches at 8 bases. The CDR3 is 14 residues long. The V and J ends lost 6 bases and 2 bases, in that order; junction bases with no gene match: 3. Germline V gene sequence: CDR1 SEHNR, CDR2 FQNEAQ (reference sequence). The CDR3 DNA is TGTGCCAGCAGGTCACAGGGGGCTGGAAACACCATATATTTT. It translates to CASRSQGAGNTIYF.

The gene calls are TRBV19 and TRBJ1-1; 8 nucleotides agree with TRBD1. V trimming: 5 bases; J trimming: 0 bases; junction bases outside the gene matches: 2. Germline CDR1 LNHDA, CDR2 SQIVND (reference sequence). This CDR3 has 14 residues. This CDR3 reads CASSAGQVNTEAFF. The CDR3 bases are TGTGCCAGTAGTGCGGGACAGGTGAACACTGAAGCTTTCTTT.

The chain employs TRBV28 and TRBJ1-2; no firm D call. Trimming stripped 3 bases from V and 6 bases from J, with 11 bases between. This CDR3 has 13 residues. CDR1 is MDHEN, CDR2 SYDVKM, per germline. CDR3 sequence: CASSLRATNGYTF. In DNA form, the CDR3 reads TGTGCCAGCAGTTTGCGGGCTACTAATGGCTACACCTTC.

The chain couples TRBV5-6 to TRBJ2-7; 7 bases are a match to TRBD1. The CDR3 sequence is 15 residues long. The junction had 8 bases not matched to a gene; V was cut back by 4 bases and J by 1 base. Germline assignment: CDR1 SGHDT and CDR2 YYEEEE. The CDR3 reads CASSRPGTDSYEQYF. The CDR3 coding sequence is TGTGCCAGCAGCCGGCCCGGGACAGATTCCTACGAGCAGTACTTC.